Shown below are 20 T cell receptor beta chains from a single sample sequenced in a study of identical twins. TCRdb itself ran the 5' RACE reads through MiXCR, one entry per CDR3 protein. This table has 200,000 to 250,000 distinct CDR3 sequences, around 7.6% appearing once. This sample was also put to use in a study of yellow fever vaccine responses in identical twins.

The source material was CD8+ T cells sorted from blood. The source of these receptors is a young woman in good health.

The chain combines TRBV2 with TRBJ2-7; no clear D. V shed 3 bases and J shed 2 bases, with 11 bases lying between them. This CDR3 comprises 14 residues. Per the germline V gene, CDR1 is SNHLY and CDR2 is FYNNEI. CDR3 loop: CASSEGPATYEQYV. CDR3 DNA sequence: TGTGCCAGCAGTGAGGGCCCGGCCACCTACGAGCAGTACGTC.

This clonotype was seen many times. V is TRBV7-8 and J is TRBJ2-1; 7 nucleotides match TRBD2. The CDR3 extends over 12 amino acids. Trimming cost V 5 bases and J 10 bases; bases outside gene matches: 5. Germline-derived CDR1 and CDR2 are SGHVS and FQNEAQ. CDR3 sequence (DNA): TGTGCCAGCAGCATTAGCGGGCCCGAGCAGTTCTTC. Its protein product is CASSISGPEQFF.

In its sample, this clonotype was seen a few times. Compared with germline, one end of the junction differs, possibly owing to a read error. This chain links TRBV20-1 with TRBJ2-2; D may match TRBD1 or TRBD2 (5 bases each). Germline V gene data show CDR1 as DFQATT and CDR2 as SNEGSKA (reference sequence). The CDR3 covers 17 residues. The CDR3 DNA reads TGCTGTGCTAGAGCCTACCGGGACCTGGGGCCCACCGGGGAGCTGTTTTTT. Translated: CCARAYRDLGPTGELFF.

The V and J genes are TRBV24-1 and TRBJ2-5; maybe TRBD2 (5 bases). The CDR3 has 16 residues. The germline V gene encodes CDR1 KGHDR and CDR2 SFDVKD. V was trimmed by 1 base and J by 2 bases, leaving 13 bases between them. For the CDR3, the DNA is TGTGCCACCAGTGATTTAGCGCGGGCCGGTCAAGAGACCCAGTACTTC. Translating it yields CATSDLARAGQETQYF.

This clonotype was observed a handful of times. V gene TRBV29-1 combines with J gene TRBJ2-7, with TRBD1 as a possible D gene (6 bases). The ends were cut back, 3 bases at V and 2 bases at J, with 8 bases in the middle. Germline V gene data show CDR1 as SQVTM and CDR2 as ANQGSEA. The CDR3 is made up of 12 amino acids. In DNA, the CDR3 is TGCAGCGTTGAGAAGGGGGCCTACGAGCAGTACTTC. Translated, it gives CSVEKGAYEQYF.

A few counts support this clonotype. V gene TRBV5-1 combines with J gene TRBJ2-3, with 9 positions matching TRBD1. With the DNA end fitting TRBJ1-5 better, the J assignment may be wrong. Per the germline V gene, CDR1 is SGHRS and CDR2 is YFSETQ. The CDR3 runs to 16 residues. This CDR3 is CASSGGTGRSTDTQHF. The CDR3 region has the DNA TGCGCCAGCAGCGGAGGGACAGGGCGGAGCACAGATACGCAGCATTTT.

The chain is built from TRBV20-1 and TRBJ1-1; D unclear. V dropped 4 bases and J dropped 0 bases, with 12 bases sitting between them. The CDR3 is 14 residues long. Germline CDR1 is DFQATT and CDR2 is SNEGSKA (reference sequence). DNA for the CDR3: TGCAGTGCTAAGTATCGGGATCTGAACACTGAAGCTTTCTTT. Its protein product is CSAKYRDLNTEAFF.

This clonotype was seen a handful of times. The chain joins TRBV28 to TRBJ2-7; a weak D match, TRBD2 (5 bases). CDR3 size: 11 residues. Germline V CDR1 and CDR2: MDHEN, SYDVKM. The V and J ends lost 4 bases and 7 bases respectively, with 8 bases between them. The CDR3 is CASSWTLEQYF. DNA of the CDR3: TGTGCCAGCAGTTGGACTTTGGAGCAGTACTTC.

This clonotype was recorded at least ten times. The J gene is TRBJ2-2, the V gene TRBV12-3 or TRBV12-4, with D possibly being TRBD1 or TRBD2 (5 bases each). The V gene lost 5 bases and the J gene lost 8 bases, with 15 bases spanning the gap. The CDR3 consists of 14 residues. The CDR3 DNA follows: TGTGCCAGCAGTCCGGGACCGTTTTCTGGGGAGCTGTTTTTT. Translated: CASSPGPFSGELFF.

This chain connects TRBV12-3 or TRBV12-4 to TRBJ2-1, with 7 bases fitting TRBD2. After removal of 1 base from V and 4 bases from J, the junction contained 4 bases not matched to a gene. The length of the CDR3 is 15 residues. DNA for the CDR3: TGTGCCAGCAGTTTAGGGGAGGGCTCTTACAATGAGCAGTTCTTC. Its protein product is CASSLGEGSYNEQFF.

This clonotype has ten or more counts. The chain joins TRBV5-4 to TRBJ1-1, with D hard to call. The germline V and J ends were trimmed by 1 base and 3 bases, with 4 bases remaining between them. CDR3 size: 12 residues. CDR1 and CDR2 from the germline V gene are SGHNT and YYREEE (reference sequence). Here the CDR3 reads CASSLKDTEAFF. The DNA of the CDR3 is TGTGCCAGCAGCTTGAAAGACACTGAAGCTTTCTTT.

The chain has TRBV11-2 and TRBJ2-1; 9 nucleotides match TRBD2. The germline V gene has CDR1 SGHAT and CDR2 FQNNGV. The CDR3 runs to 21 residues. With V trimmed by 4 bases and J by 4 bases, 23 bases remained unmatched. The CDR3 nucleotides read TGTGCCAGCAGCTCGCCCCGCGGTAGCGGGAGTATCGGGGGGCGGTACAATGAGCAGTTCTTC. It encodes CASSSPRGSGSIGGRYNEQFF.

The rearrangement links TRBV4-1 to TRBJ2-5; D may be TRBD1 (5 bases). The CDR3 has 16 amino acids. Germline V gene sequence: CDR1 MGHRA, CDR2 YSYEKL. V lost 1 base and J lost 3, with 15 bases in between. The CDR3 region is CASSQVFRQGEETQYF. CDR3 in DNA: TGCGCCAGCAGCCAAGTTTTTCGCCAGGGTGAAGAGACCCAGTACTTC.

Ten or more counts support this clonotype. The V gene is TRBV29-1, the J gene TRBJ2-2; a weak D match, TRBD2 (6 bases). The CDR3 runs 15 residues. Germline CDR1 is SQVTM and CDR2 is ANQGSEA. V was cut by 7 bases and J by 0 bases, with 15 bases left in between. The CDR3 sequence is CSAVRGGTNTGELFF. Written as DNA, the CDR3 is TGCAGCGCCGTCCGGGGCGGGACGAACACCGGGGAGCTGTTTTTT.

This clonotype has just a few counts. This sequence joins TRBV2 and TRBJ1-5; 8 bases are shared with TRBD1. The CDR3 is 16 amino acids. The V segment lost 4 bases and the J segment 3 bases; nucleotides outside the gene matches: 8. Germline CDR1 and CDR2: SNHLY and FYNNEI. CDR3 region: CASSGLWTGNNQPQHF. The CDR3 nucleotides read TGTGCCAGCAGTGGTCTGTGGACAGGGAACAATCAGCCCCAGCATTTT.

This clonotype was counted many times. V is TRBV5-1 and J is TRBJ2-2, with no clear D. Germline CDR1 is SGHRS and CDR2 is YFSETQ. CDR3 size: 13 residues. Trimming removed 0 bases at V and 5 bases at J, with 5 bases between. CDR3 nucleotide sequence: TGCGCCAGCAGCTTGGTGCAGACCGGGGAGCTGTTTTTT. This gives the protein CASSLVQTGELFF.

The rearrangement joins TRBV19 to TRBJ1-1; D gene uncertain. The V end was cut by 7 bases, the J end by 0 bases, with 6 bases between. The V gene's germline CDR1 is LNHDA and CDR2 SQIVND (reference sequence). CDR3 length: 12 amino acids. CDR3: CASMVVNTEAFF. The CDR3, as DNA: TGTGCCAGTATGGTCGTGAACACTGAAGCTTTCTTT.

There are a few counts of this clonotype. V is TRBV7-9 and J is TRBJ2-4, with 7 bases identical to TRBD1. This CDR3 comprises 14 residues. Germline V lookup: CDR1 SEHNR, CDR2 FQNEAQ (reference sequence). V dropped 1 base and J dropped 5; count of bases not matched to a gene: 2. This CDR3 is CASSLGGGENIQYF. The CDR3 DNA follows: TGTGCCAGCAGCTTAGGAGGGGGCGAAAACATTCAGTACTTC.

This clonotype was observed a handful of times. The chain combines TRBV15 with TRBJ2-1; 7 bases fit TRBD2. The germline CDR1 and CDR2 sequences are LNHNV and YYDKDF (reference sequence). The length of the CDR3 is 17 residues. Trimming removed 0 bases from V and 4 bases from J; junction bases left unmatched: 9. CDR3 nucleotide sequence: TGTGCCACCAGCAGAGACCGTAGCCTAGCGGATTACAATGAGCAGTTCTTC. It codes for CATSRDRSLADYNEQFF.

In its sample, this clonotype was seen a few times. V usage is TRBV5-1 and J usage is TRBJ1-1; maybe TRBD1 (5 bases). Germline CDR1 reads SGHRS; CDR2 reads YFSETQ. V dropped 2 bases and J dropped 1 base, with 9 bases sitting between them. The CDR3 totals 14 residues. In DNA form, the CDR3 reads TGCGCCAGCAGCTTCGAGGGGACGAACACTGAAGCTTTCTTT. This translates into CASSFEGTNTEAFF.